The entry below gives a single T cell receptor beta chain sequence along with its context. Original processing notes: From reference gene primer amplification, estimates of nucleated cell counts were derived. TCRdb keeps only in-frame clones here, not all; method: immunoSEQ multiplex PCR. The V and J calls and clone size come from that table; D and trimming were worked out from the DNA. The sample lists approximately 490,000 clones, about 88% seen once, with 8.3% in the top ten. The CDR3 length is 17 residues. Germline CDR1 LNHDA, CDR2 SQIVND (reference sequence). V lost 3 bases to trimming and J lost 6 bases; unmatched junction nucleotides: 9. Participants, about 18 to 95 years old, spanned 25 or so US areas. Symptom resolution, clearance, or two negative PCRs marked donors in Cohort 3 as recovered. This record comes from a study of blood T cell repertoires in COVID-19. About the study: Sources were T cells, B-cell-depleted T cells, or PBMCs; the material itself was cDNA or gDNA.

J is TRBJ2-3 and V is TRBV19; TRBD2 matches 13 bases. Sequencing was carried out using PBMCs or T cells enriched from blood (not recorded which). The sequence came from an older woman who had recovered from COVID-19. The CDR3 DNA follows: TGTGCCAGTAGTATGAAAAGACTAGCGGGGGGTTTCGATACGCAGTATTTT. Translating it yields CASSMKRLAGGFDTQYF.